The text below deals with one T cell receptor beta chain. Which antigen it targets is not known. The record has no base qualities; no much larger clone is one base away. The data originate from a study of cytomegalovirus exposure and HLA in healthy donors (TCRdb year 2017). In terms of the full investigation: An earlier analysis of several hundred of the donors reported roughly 300 Gb of sequence data and 117 million unique TCR beta sequences obtained from approximately 180 million T cells. About 300 gigabases of sequencing data and around 90 million unique TCR sequences made up an early release that covered fewer than 650 HLA-typed donors. Of the roughly 400 genotyped donors, 81% fell in the genetic ancestry cluster associated with self-reported Caucasian donors. The study aimed to test whether signatures of past pathogen exposure could be identified by cataloging public T cell receptors. The study profiled the T cell repertoires of 500 to 800 subjects by immunosequencing and related them to cytomegalovirus serostatus. A separate validation cohort of approximately 130 different subjects was used in addition to the roughly 670-subject first cohort. To predict cytomegalovirus infection status, the study brought together high-throughput TCR immunosequencing, statistical association of individual TCRs with disease status, and machine learning. A later analysis re-examined previously published TCR beta repertoires from hundreds of donors and added high-resolution HLA genotyping to investigate patterns of TCR occurrence. The later analysis used no new phenotypic data to find candidate immune exposures, relying instead on TCR beta sequences and their occurrence across donors. An earlier analysis of several hundred of the donors used high-throughput TCR beta sequencing to judge whether each TCR beta V gene segment behaved as functional or pseudogenic. Alongside the repertoire data, information on donor age, sex, ethnicity and CMV serostatus was compiled. A later genetic analysis used genome-wide SNP genotypes for about three fifths of the 666 donors, treating that subset as a discovery cohort. Every discovery cohort repertoire had been produced on one sequencing platform. Class I and class II HLA loci were covered by the typing at four-digit resolution. Typing coverage varied by locus: roughly 629-640 donors for A, B, C, DRB1 and DQB1; 522 for DQA1; more than 600 for DPA1; around 490 for DPB1. Because of strong linkage in the cohort, four to six DR-DQ haplotypes were treated as single units for association and clustering. Among a few hundred genotyped donors of the cohort, an average of roughly 240,000 unique TCR beta nucleotide sequences were sequenced per donor, roughly 20% of them non-productive.

Overall results and qualifications from the work: The only immune exposure information available for the cohort was CMV serostatus. Some IMGT-functional V segments, including TRBV6-2 and TRBV6-3, could not be distinguished by the 87-base-pair reads and were therefore excluded. The sequencing pipeline was judged likely to have produced a cluster of highly shared sequence variants as a technical artifact. A further reported finding was that TCR beta sequences accurately predicted the HLA-A and HLA-B alleles for most subjects in the first cohort. A later analysis associated about 18,000 TCR beta sequences with specific HLA alleles at a false discovery rate of 0.05. Roughly 17 rarely observed V segments, including chromosome 9 orphons, were excluded from the earlier analysis of approximately 500 of the donors because counts were too low. The authors suggested that the approach could potentially be generalized to other disease states and immunological phenotypes. In the study, about 150 TCR beta chains were listed as associated with cytomegalovirus. In a later genetic analysis, fewer N-insertions in productive TCRs were reported among donors in an Asian-associated ancestry cluster than the roughly 700-donor mean. Broadly in line with IMGT annotations, most TCR beta V segments showed up in productive rearrangements about 90% or about 30% of the time in an earlier analysis of a few hundred of the donors. In this cohort, only TCR beta chains were sequenced, and detectable features were limited by the absence of alpha or paired-chain data. In a later analysis, the rate of TCR association differed among HLA loci, with DRB1 alleles having the most associated TCRs and HLA-C alleles having the fewest. The presence/absence analyses assumed that sequencing depth was roughly uniform across donors, and that assumption may not be true. In a later analysis, HLA-associated TCR beta chains were found to be more clonally expanded and to have lower generation probabilities than equally common non-associated chains. Across donors, most TCR sequences were observed very rarely, whereas some public TCRs were present in many individuals. A later analysis reported that several top co-occurrence clusters appeared linked to parvovirus B19, influenza, CMV and Epstein-Barr virus. Because HLA typing was unavailable for some donors at each locus, only the typed subset was used in association tests. V-gene and J-gene trimming of TCR beta chains was associated with a missense DCLRE1C variant in a later genetic analysis, and the association was replicated in an independent cohort. In vitro tests confirmed that three of the cytomegalovirus-associated TCR beta chains recognize cytomegalovirus antigens. According to a later analysis, most CMV-associated TCR beta chains appeared to be HLA-restricted, and the HLA associations seemed to be driven largely by CMV exposure. Strong co-occurrence of HLA alleles, especially DR and DQ, made assigning TCR associations to individual alleles difficult. Linkage disequilibrium might explain the correlated functional status among segregating V segments, but an unknown experimental factor could not be ruled out. Cytomegalovirus status was reported to be diagnosed by the classifier with high specificity and sensitivity in both the original and validation cohorts.

The library came from the immunoSEQ multiplex PCR assay. A mixture of 60 forward primers for TCR Vbeta segments and 13 reverse primers for TCR Jbeta segments was used in the multiplex PCR. The CDR3 region of rearranged TCR beta genes was amplified from genomic DNA with a multiplex PCR assay. The amplified TCR beta libraries were sequenced on the Illumina HiSeq System as 87-base-pair reads. On the study's bioinformatics: A later analysis tallied some 79 million unique TCR beta chains across the approximately 670 repertoires, and about 12 million of those chains were shared by two or more donors. To remove PCR and sequencing errors, raw reads were error-corrected and collapsed into unique sequences using a nearest-neighbor algorithm that merged closely related sequences. Alignment of CDR3 sequences to IMGT reference sequences was used to assign V, D and J gene segments. For a sequence to be retained, at least a six-nucleotide match to both a V gene segment and a J gene segment was required. A rearrangement counted as productive if the CDR3 had no stop codons and remained in frame with V and J, and every other rearrangement counted as non-productive. CDR3 was defined by IMGT convention, running from the second conserved V-encoded cysteine to the conserved J-encoded phenylalanine. The earlier analysis of roughly 590 of the donors excluded sequences that lacked an unambiguous match to a single V gene segment. In an earlier analysis of several hundred of the donors, V segments were called functional above 56.7% productive rearrangements and were called segregating when the between-donor standard deviation exceeded 5%. A statistical classification framework was built to diagnose cytomegalovirus status from the catalog of TCR beta chain sequences. In a later analysis, TCR nucleotide sequences were compared against IMGT/GENE-DB human TR gene sequences so that V and J genes could be assigned. Using the TCRdist pipeline, a later analysis assigned CDR3 sequences along with most-parsimonious VDJ recombination scenarios. In a later analysis, every TCR beta chain was defined by the combination of its CDR3 amino acid sequence and its V-gene family, and reads without a unique V-gene family were dropped. As a way to deal with suspected cross-contamination and a sequencing artifact, a later analysis dropped under 600 nucleotide sequences that were highly shared and had low generation probability. A later analysis calculated a clonal expansion index for each public chain from normalized within-repertoire ranks of inferred template counts. Generation probabilities in a later analysis came from a VDJ recombination model fitted to out-of-frame rearrangements, and those results were checked against IGoR. A later analysis scored TCR-TCR, TCR-HLA and TCR-CMV co-occurrence with hypergeometric tests, applying a repertoire-size bias correction to TCR pairs. A later analysis estimated false discovery rates by permuting HLA or CMV assignments 20 times. A later analysis grouped co-occurring TCRs with DBSCAN, adding TCRdist sequence similarity when clustering within HLA-allele-positive subsets. For co-occurrence clustering, repertoires with fewer than 30,000 or more than 120,000 public chains were excluded, along with five repertoires with anomalous nucleotide sharing. What TCRdb holds here is the immuneACCESS table cut down to in-frame rearrangements. Part of the clones is not present; checked against another copy, under half of the missing clones reflect an unresolved V gene, and the others are unexplained. That table is the source of V, J and clone size, and D and trimming were worked out from the DNA. This sample lists about 83,000 clones; less than 85% were detected once. The ten largest clonotypes hold around 4% of the sample.

The cohort consisted of some 730 healthy bone marrow donors. All cohort members were sampled while nominally healthy, although unrecorded immune exposures were likely present. The donor was CMV seronegative and was included in the group of a few hundred seronegative cohort members. Each donor provided a peripheral blood sample, and peripheral blood mononuclear cells were used for TCR beta sequencing. The Qiagen DNeasy Blood Extraction Kit was used to extract genomic DNA from the blood cell samples. The CDR3 sequence holds 14 residues, the cysteine and phenylalanine included. CDR3 DNA is the only sequence kept; it has 42 bases, read in frame from the first base. Taken from the germline V gene, the CDR1 and CDR2 loops are SGHRS and YFSETQ. V and J are truncated by 1 base and 2 bases respectively, leaving an intervening sequence of 7 bases.

The chain is made from TRBV5-1 and TRBJ1-3; the D region possibly corresponds to TRBD1 (5 bases align). This sequence was found in a man aged 60 to 75 in good health and CMV-seronegative. Source material: PBMCs. This receptor has the CDR3 CASSLSGTGNTIYF. The sequenced DNA is TGCGCCAGCAGCTTGTCAGGGACTGGAAACACCATATATTTT.